This T cell receptor beta chain stems from a study of TIL therapy for anti-PD-1-resistant metastatic lung cancer. Overall study: Progressing patients received lymphodepletion, expanded TIL infusion and IL-2. By whole-exome sequencing, median non-synonymous tumor mutation burden was approximately 1.4 mutations per megabase.

Time point noted: pre-treatment sample, taken before nivolumab and TIL therapy. The CDR3 contains 10 residues. Per the germline V gene, CDR1 is MNHNS and CDR2 is SASEGT. The V gene lost 7 bases and the J gene lost 9 bases, with 9 bases spanning the gap. The immunoSEQ assay was v3. Measured with immunoSEQ multiplex PCR; TCRdb has only the in-frame clones, and not every one. The table has nearly 15,000 clones, about 82% seen once. The gene calls are TRBV6-1 and TRBJ2-5; D unclear. The sequence came from a person aged 25-80 years with non-small cell lung cancer. The specimen was blood, collected at baseline. Here the CDR3 DNA reads TGTGCCAGCATCTCCGGTGCCCAGTACTTC. It translates to CASISGAQYF.